Presented here are 10 T cell receptor beta chains from one specimen sequenced in a study of blood T cell repertoires in COVID-19. Sequenced by immunoSEQ multiplex PCR; TCRdb stores in-frame clones only, minus some. The data contain 100,000 to 120,000 clones, 88% of them singletons. The sample consisted of peripheral blood. The source is a woman between 50 and 59 years old with acute or convalescent COVID-19.

The chain is built from TRBV5-5 and TRBJ2-3; 11 bases match TRBD2. CDR3 length: 14 residues. Germline CDR1 reads SGHKS; CDR2 reads YYEKEE (reference sequence). V gave up 4 bases and J gave up 5 bases; unmatched junction bases: 3. The CDR3 region is CASSLGLAGDTQYF. CDR3 in DNA: TGTGCCAGCAGCCTAGGACTAGCGGGAGATACGCAGTATTTT.

The gene calls are TRBV27 and TRBJ1-5, with a weak D call TRBD1 (5 bases). Germline V gene data show CDR1 as MNHEY and CDR2 as SMNVEV (reference sequence). The V gene lost 5 bases and the J gene lost 10 bases, with 18 bases spanning the gap. This CDR3 is 14 amino acids long. CDR3 bases: TGTGCCAGCAGTCAACGAGGGACTGGGGGACCCCAGCATTTT. It is translated as CASSQRGTGGPQHF.

The CDR3 region is CASSLFGGVYEQYF. The CDR3 DNA sequence: TGTGCCAGCAGCTTATTCGGAGGCGTCTACGAGCAGTACTTC. V is TRBV7-2 and J is TRBJ2-7; perhaps TRBD2 as D (5 bases). Per germline, CDR1 SGHTA and CDR2 FQGNSA. Trimming removed 2 bases at V and 3 bases at J, with 11 bases between. The CDR3 sequence is 14 residues long.

The rearrangement uses TRBV11-2 and TRBJ2-5; no clear D. Germline V gives CDR1 SGHAT, CDR2 FQNNGV. CDR3 length equals 14 residues. Trimming stripped 5 bases from V and 2 bases from J, with 12 bases between. The CDR3 spells CASSPGGRQETQYF. In DNA, the CDR3 is TGTGCCAGCAGCCCAGGTGGGCGACAAGAGACCCAGTACTTC.

CDR3 protein: CASSSSAAGEREQYF. CDR3 DNA sequence: TGTGCCAGTAGTAGTTCTGCGGCGGGAGAACGCGAGCAGTACTTC. The chain employs TRBV19 and TRBJ2-7; 7 bases fit TRBD2. Germline V CDR1 and CDR2: LNHDA, SQIVND (reference sequence). The J segment lost 6 bases and the V segment lost 4 bases, leaving 12 bases of the junction unmatched. The length of the CDR3 is 15 residues.

This clone has a single count. CDR3 bases: TGTGCCACCAGCAGAGACAGGGCTAACTATGGCTACACCTTC. This encodes CATSRDRANYGYTF. The J gene is TRBJ1-2, the V gene TRBV15; D is possibly TRBD1 (5 bases). Germline V gives CDR1 LNHNV, CDR2 YYDKDF (reference sequence). This CDR3 comprises 14 residues. Trimming shortened V by 0 bases and J by 0 bases, and 5 bases separated the two germline ends. The variable domain in full, with the rest retrieved from reference TRBV15 and TRBJ1-2, is DAMVIQNPRYQVTQFGKPVTLSCSQTLNHNVMYWYQQKSSQAPKLLFHYYDKDFNNEADTPDNFQSRRPNTSFCFLDIRSPGLGDTAMYLCATSRDRANYGYTFGSGTRLTVV.

CDR3 sequence (DNA): TGCGCCAGCAGCTTTCAGACAGGGAGTGGTAGTACTGAAGCTTTCTTT. This sequence encodes CASSFQTGSGSTEAFF. The chain has TRBV5-1 and TRBJ1-1; 7 bases are a match to TRBD1. The CDR3 is 16 residues long. V gave up 2 bases and J gave up 5 bases; unmatched junction bases: 12. CDR1 SGHRS and CDR2 YFSETQ come from the germline V gene.

V usage is TRBV5-6 and J usage is TRBJ2-1; no reliable D call. Looked up from germline, CDR1 is SGHDT and CDR2 is YYEEEE. Deletions cut 4 bases from V and 9 bases from J, with 11 bases between. The CDR3 covers 12 residues. This chain's CDR3 is CASSLYNGEQFF. CDR3 DNA sequence: TGTGCCAGCAGCCTATATAACGGTGAGCAGTTCTTC.

CDR3: CASSGRGGRGYTF. Written as DNA, the CDR3 is TGCGCCAGCAGCGGGAGGGGCGGTCGTGGCTACACCTTC. J is TRBJ1-2 and V is TRBV10-1, with D possibly being TRBD1 (5 bases). Per the germline V gene, CDR1 is WNHNN and CDR2 is SYGVQD (reference sequence). The ends were cut back, 6 bases at V and 7 bases at J, with 15 bases in the middle. The CDR3 extends over 13 amino acids.

This clone was seen only a few times. V gene TRBV5-1 combines with J gene TRBJ2-1, with 10 bases identical to TRBD2. V dropped 4 bases and J dropped 5; count of bases not matched to a gene: 9. The CDR3 is made up of 16 amino acids. Looked up from germline, CDR1 is SGHRS and CDR2 is YFSETQ. The CDR3 is CASSPPRTSGNNEQFF. In DNA form, the CDR3 reads TGCGCCAGCAGCCCACCTCGGACTAGCGGTAACAATGAGCAGTTCTTC.